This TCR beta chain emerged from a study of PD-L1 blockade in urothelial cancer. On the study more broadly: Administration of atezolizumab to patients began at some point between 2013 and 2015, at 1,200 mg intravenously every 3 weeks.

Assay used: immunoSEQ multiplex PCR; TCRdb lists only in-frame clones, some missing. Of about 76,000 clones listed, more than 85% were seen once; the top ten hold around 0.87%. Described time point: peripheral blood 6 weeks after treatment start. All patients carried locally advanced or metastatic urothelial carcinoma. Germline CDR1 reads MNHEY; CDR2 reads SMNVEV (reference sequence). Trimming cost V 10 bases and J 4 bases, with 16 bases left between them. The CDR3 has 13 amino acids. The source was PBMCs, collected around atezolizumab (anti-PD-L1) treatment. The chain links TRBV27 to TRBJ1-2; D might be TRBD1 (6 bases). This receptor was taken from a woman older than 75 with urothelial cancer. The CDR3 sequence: CATGLRGGYGYTF. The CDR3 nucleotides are TGTGCCACCGGACTCAGGGGTGGCTATGGCTACACCTTC.